These T cell receptor beta chains were read from a single sample in a study of T cell repertoires in cytomegalovirus infection. TCRdb independently ran MiXCR on the reads; one entry per CDR3 protein. The sample includes around 440,000 distinct CDR3 sequences, 11% of them seen just once. Sequenced: PBMCs. The source of these receptors is a human donor in good health (CMV status not recorded). Some clones in this sample may be carry-over from other donors' samples. Each CDR3 is given with its conserved first and last residue. Each record gives: V gene, CDR3 protein.

TRBV4-2 | CASSQETNLVLAGAKNIQYF
TRBV11-2 | CASSLVRALETQYF
TRBV10-3 | CAIGVGSGGSYEQYF
TRBV20-1 | CSAIPRGLAAYEQYF
TRBV6-6 | CASSGGRVARGNTIYF
TRBV6-4 | CASSDSEGQPQHF
TRBV12-3/TRBV12-4 | CASSGGSGGYTF
TRBV6-5 | CASSYRGVEIWELFF
TRBV28 | CASTPGLPGEKLFF
TRBV20-1 | CSARARRSTEAFF
TRBV7-9 | CASSSTGNNQPQHF
TRBV7-8 | CASSLEQAREQYF
TRBV12-3/TRBV12-4 | CASRVGVREKLFF
TRBV9 | CASNLGYLSDEQYF
TRBV12-3/TRBV12-4 | CASSLSRDQPQHF
TRBV15 | CATSRGTGMNTEAFF
TRBV7-6 | CASSLDLSYEQYF
TRBV6-2/TRBV6-3 | CASSYSTSTDTQYF
TRBV11-2 | CASSLAAGYYGYTF
TRBV11-2 | CASSPLWRGGAIISTDTQYF
TRBV3-1 | CASSQALEQFF
TRBV7-9 | CASSLKAGGPEYRSEQYF
TRBV29-1 | CSVLGMTGYSSYEQYF
TRBV27 | CASSSPGLAEYNEQFF
TRBV10-3 | CAIGGNRDQPQHF
TRBV7-2 | CASSLTGGGIDTQYF
TRBV28 | CASSLLPRTDTQYF
TRBV10-3 | CAISEAGVQETQYF
TRBV5-1 | CASSIRTRTGELFF
TRBV6-5 | CASKMAGKNTEAFF
TRBV3-1 | CASSYRQGRFEQYF
TRBV20-1 | CSARSWNNEQFF
TRBV27 | CASSLSPRVGNQPQHF
TRBV5-5 | CASSWGTGQYEQYF
TRBV7-8 | CASSPRAGTSYNEQFF
TRBV18 | CASSTGQLLLSGYTF
TRBV28 | CASSWMGTGDQPQHF
TRBV27 | CASSYQGMNTEAFF
TRBV28 | CASRSGTGYSYEQYF
TRBV5-8 | CASSFQDRAAGYTF
TRBV18 | CASSPGGESGYTF
TRBV29-1 | CSVERWQGVAEAFF
TRBV6-5 | CASSYSRGTQSYEQYF
TRBV27 | CASSLGDRGYEQYF
TRBV5-1 | CASSWAPGQGTYEQYF
TRBV24-1 | CATSDVTQDEQYF
TRBV20-1 | CSARDNTGELFF
TRBV12-3/TRBV12-4 | CASSPPGTGNQPQHF
TRBV20-1 | CSAPPGAQRTQYF
TRBV20-1 | CSARDYRGSEKLFF